The 15 T cell receptor beta chains reported below all come from one sample, sequenced in a study of blood T cell repertoires in COVID-19. Here immunoSEQ multiplex PCR was the method, and the copy in TCRdb shows in-frame clones only, minus some. The table includes 200,000 to 300,000 clones, nearly 90% detected once. Material for sequencing was peripheral blood. Receptor source: a man between 18 and 35 years old with active or convalescent COVID-19.

V gene TRBV30 combines with J gene TRBJ1-5; D is undetermined. The germline V gene encodes CDR1 GTSNPN and CDR2 SVGIG (reference sequence). The V and J ends lost 2 bases and 3 bases respectively, with 14 bases between them. This CDR3 contains 15 residues. This CDR3 reads CAWSKRFGVNQPQHF. The CDR3 region has the DNA TGTGCCTGGAGTAAGCGATTCGGGGTCAATCAGCCCCAGCATTTT.

This clone was detected once. The V call is TRBV3-1 (or the pseudogene TRBV3-2), the J call TRBJ1-1; possibly TRBD1 for D (5 bases). V was shortened by 4 bases and J by 7 bases, with 7 bases between the two germline ends. Germline V gene data show CDR1 as LGHDT and CDR2 as YNNKEL (reference sequence). The CDR3 has 11 residues. The CDR3 sequence is CASSLTGEAFF. DNA of the CDR3: TGTGCCAGCAGCCTAACAGGTGAAGCTTTCTTT.

The chain joins TRBV5-4 to TRBJ1-6, with D perhaps matching TRBD1 (6 bases). Germline lookup yields CDR1 SGHNT and CDR2 YYREEE (reference sequence). The V end lost 4 bases, the J end lost 6 bases, and 14 bases lay between the germline ends. The CDR3 runs to 15 residues. The CDR3 nucleotides are TGTGCCAGCAGCCCACAGGGAGGGAGTAATTCACCCCTCCACTTT. Translating gives CASSPQGGSNSPLHF.

The CDR3 sequence is CSVSGHRGYHEQYF. The DNA of the CDR3 is TGCAGCGTTTCCGGTCACAGGGGGTACCACGAGCAGTACTTC. The genes are TRBV29-1 and TRBJ2-7; 8 nucleotides agree with TRBD1. Germline loops: CDR1 SQVTM, CDR2 ANQGSEA. The ends lost 5 bases at V and 5 bases at J; junction bases unmatched: 11. The CDR3 loop spans 14 amino acids.

V gene TRBV15 combines with J gene TRBJ1-4, with TRBD1 matching over 10 bases. The germline CDR1 and CDR2 sequences are LNHNV and YYDKDF (reference sequence). Trimming at V came to 5 bases and at J to 0 bases, leaving 6 bases not matched to a gene. This CDR3 spans 17 amino acids. For the CDR3, the DNA is TGTGCCACCAGCTGGGACAGGGGCTCCCCAACTAATGAAAAACTGTTTTTT. Translating gives CATSWDRGSPTNEKLFF.

J is TRBJ1-1 and V is TRBV20-1; 8 bases are a match to TRBD1. From germline, CDR1 is DFQATT and CDR2 SNEGSKA (reference sequence). V lost 3 bases, J lost 1 base, and 4 bases stayed unmatched. The CDR3 is made up of 14 amino acids. This chain's CDR3 is CSASWTGTNTEAFF. The DNA of the CDR3 is TGCAGTGCTAGTTGGACAGGGACGAACACTGAAGCTTTCTTT.

V and J are TRBV3-1 (or the pseudogene TRBV3-2) and TRBJ1-2; 10 bases align to TRBD1. J was trimmed by 1 base and V by 4 bases; bases with no gene match: 6. The V gene's germline CDR1 is LGHDT and CDR2 YNNKEL (reference sequence). The CDR3 totals 16 residues. CDR3 amino acids: CASSPIGTGDNYGYTF. The CDR3 nucleotides are TGTGCCAGCAGCCCTATTGGGACAGGGGATAACTATGGCTACACCTTC.

This rearrangement joins TRBV7-2 to TRBJ1-4; TRBD1 aligns across 8 bases. With 4 bases clipped from V and 7 bases from J, the junction kept 5 bases outside the gene matches. The CDR3 is made up of 14 amino acids. Germline values: CDR1 SGHTA, CDR2 FQGNSA. The CDR3 DNA reads as TGTGCCAGCAGCTCGACAGGGGCGGGTGAAAAACTGTTTTTT. Protein: CASSSTGAGEKLFF.

V and J are TRBV4-3 and TRBJ2-7; 7 nucleotides line up with TRBD1. Germline loops: CDR1 LGHNA, CDR2 YSLEER. Trimming cost V 1 base and J 5 bases; bases outside gene matches: 5. CDR3 size: 14 residues. The CDR3 region has the DNA TGCGCCAGCAGCCAAGCCAGGGGGTCCCACGAGCAGTACTTC. Protein sequence: CASSQARGSHEQYF.

The V call is TRBV5-1, the J call TRBJ2-3; 10 nucleotides match TRBD1. CDR3 length: 16 residues. Germline CDR1 is SGHRS and CDR2 is YFSETQ. J lost 2 bases, V lost 8 bases, and 11 bases had no gene match. CDR3 protein: CARGFRQGAVTDTQYF. As DNA, the CDR3 is TGCGCCAGGGGCTTTCGACAGGGGGCGGTCACAGATACGCAGTATTTT.

The gene calls are TRBV9 and TRBJ2-1; D remains unclear. V was pared by 0 bases and J by 3 bases, with 10 bases between. This CDR3 contains 15 residues. Germline V CDR1 and CDR2: SGDLS, YYNGEE. DNA for the CDR3: TGTGCCAGCAGCGTAGACAATGGTAACTACAATGAGCAGTTCTTC. It specifies CASSVDNGNYNEQFF. Full variable domain (rest looked up from reference TRBV9 and TRBJ2-1): DSGVTQTPKHLITATGQRVTLRCSPRSGDLSVYWYQQSLDQGLQFLIQYYNGEERAKGNILERFSAQQFPDLHSELNLSSLELGDSALYFCASSVDNGNYNEQFFGPGTRLTVL.

This clone has just one count. The CDR3 nucleotides are TGCGCCAGCAGTTTTGGCGTGGGCGAACCTATTGAGGCTTTCTTT. This translates into CASSFGVGEPIEAFF. This chain connects TRBV5-1 to TRBJ1-1; D is ambiguous. CDR1 is SGHRS and CDR2 is YFSETQ in the germline V gene. CDR3 length: 15 residues. The germline V and J ends were trimmed by 5 bases and 11 bases, with 25 bases remaining between them. Full variable domain (remainder filled in from reference TRBV5-1 and TRBJ1-1): KAGVTQTPRYLIKTRGQQVTLSCSPISGHRSVSWYQQTPGQGLQFLFEYFSETQRNKGNFPGRFSGRQFSNSRSEMNVSTLELGDSALYLCASSFGVGEPIEAFFGQGTRLTVV.

This rearrangement joins TRBV29-1 to TRBJ1-6, with 7 bases that match TRBD1. Germline CDR1 is SQVTM and CDR2 is ANQGSEA. V dropped 3 bases and J dropped 6; count of bases not matched to a gene: 2. The CDR3 length is 13 residues. The chain's CDR3 is CSVETGPNSPLHF. As DNA, the CDR3 is TGCAGCGTTGAGACAGGGCCTAATTCACCCCTCCACTTT.

The V and J genes are TRBV2 and TRBJ2-7, with a weak D call TRBD2 (6 bases). The germline CDR1 and CDR2 sequences are SNHLY and FYNNEI. The CDR3 length is 14 residues. V was trimmed by 8 bases and J by 0 bases, leaving 14 bases between them. CDR3 protein: CASQSRDFSYEQYF. The CDR3 coding sequence is TGTGCCAGCCAAAGCCGGGACTTCTCCTACGAGCAGTACTTC.

J is TRBJ1-1 and V is TRBV19; the match to TRBD1 covers 9 bases. CDR1 LNHDA and CDR2 SQIVND come from the germline V gene (reference sequence). Losses at the gene ends were 4 bases for V and 6 bases for J; bases not matched to a gene: 9. The CDR3 spans 15 residues. The CDR3 spells CASSNYRGLGAEAFF. Written as DNA, the CDR3 is TGTGCCAGTAGTAATTACAGGGGGCTGGGGGCTGAAGCTTTCTTT.